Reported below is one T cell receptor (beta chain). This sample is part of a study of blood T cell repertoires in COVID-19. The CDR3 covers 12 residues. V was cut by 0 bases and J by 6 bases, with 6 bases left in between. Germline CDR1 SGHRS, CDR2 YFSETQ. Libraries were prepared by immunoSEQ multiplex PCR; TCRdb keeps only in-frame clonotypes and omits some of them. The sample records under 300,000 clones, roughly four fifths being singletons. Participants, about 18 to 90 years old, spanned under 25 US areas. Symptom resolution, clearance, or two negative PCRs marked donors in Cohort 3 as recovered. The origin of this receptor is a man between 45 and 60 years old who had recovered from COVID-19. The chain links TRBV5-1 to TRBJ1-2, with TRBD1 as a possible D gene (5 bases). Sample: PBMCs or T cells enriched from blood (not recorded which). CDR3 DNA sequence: TGCGCCAGCAGCTTGGTAGGGGATGGCTACACCTTC. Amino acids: CASSLVGDGYTF.